The count of the clone carrying this T cell receptor beta chain is one. Its antigen is unknown. This record belongs to a study of radiation and T cells in renal cell carcinoma. General study points: In blood, top tumor clones expanded by 2 weeks, shrinking by 4.

Time point described: baseline pretreatment blood. Treatment meaning: 15 Gy SBRT to primary tumor, nephrectomy 4 weeks later. Serial blood draws occurred at baseline and 2 and 4 weeks post-SBRT. The table came from immunoSEQ multiplex PCR; TCRdb's copy has only in-frame clones and leaves some out. The sample comprises about 160,000 clones, 88% of which are singletons, and 4.1% rests with the top ten. Germline values: CDR1 ENHRY, CDR2 SYGVKD. The CDR3 spans 13 residues. The V end lost 4 bases, the J end lost 7 bases, and 13 bases lay between the germline ends. The clonotype originates from a woman aged 70-85 years with renal cell carcinoma. The sequenced sample was blood, obtained from a patient whose treatment included radiotherapy and nephrectomy. The chain carries TRBV10-3 and TRBJ1-2, with D unclear. The CDR3 is CAISATEVGGYTF. The CDR3 nucleotides are TGTGCCATCAGTGCCACAGAGGTTGGTGGCTACACCTTC.